Listed below are T cell receptor beta chains from one sample, sequenced in a study of T-cell memory formation after mild COVID-19. One entry per CDR3 protein results from TCRdb running MiXCR on the 5' RACE reads. Counted here are some 260,000 distinct CDR3 sequences, roughly 15% occurring once; the ten biggest clones make up 3.5%. The sample comprised PBMCs or a T cell subset sorted from them (not recorded which). These receptor sequences come from a man younger than 35 who had mild COVID-19 (a few samples of this study predate the infection). Cell type and time point are not known. Both conserved end residues are part of each CDR3. Fields, in order: V gene, CDR3 length, J gene, CDR3 protein.

TRBV28	14	TRBJ2-2	CASSPGQDTGELFF
TRBV4-1	16	TRBJ1-6	CASRRSTGGATSPLHF
TRBV7-2	13	TRBJ1-1	CASSKTANTEAFF
TRBV7-2	16	TRBJ2-2	CASSFGWGGATGELFF
TRBV7-8	13	TRBJ2-5	CASSTGQIETQYF
TRBV2	14	TRBJ1-2	CASSEQGANYGYTF
TRBV3-2	15	TRBJ1-2	CASSQDRGGDYGYTF
TRBV24-1	13	TRBJ2-4	CATSLSGDGIQYF
TRBV7-2	14	TRBJ1-2	CASTQMDSNYGYTF
TRBV12-3/TRBV12-4	13	TRBJ2-5	CASSFLAGETQYF
TRBV5-6	15	TRBJ2-7	CASRHGQITPWKQYF
TRBV7-9	14	TRBJ2-3	CASSFPISTDTQYF
TRBV21-1	10	TRBJ2-7	CASGYYEQYF
TRBV20-1	13	TRBJ2-3	CSARGGIADTQYF
TRBV10-3	13	TRBJ2-7	CAINNQGAVEQYF
TRBV7-2	11	TRBJ2-3	CASGQGQAQYF
TRBV28	17	TRBJ2-2	CASSFLIRRVNTGELFF
TRBV6-1	14	TRBJ2-1	CASRGSLSGNEQFF
TRBV5-4	13	TRBJ1-1	CASSRGGNSEAFF
TRBV27	16	TRBJ2-3	CASSLKATRFADTQYF
TRBV18	16	TRBJ1-1	CASSPWQGRWNTEAFF
TRBV4-3	15	TRBJ2-3	CASSQDRRGWHTQYF